The rows below give T cell receptor beta chains drawn from one sample of a study of blood T cell repertoires in COVID-19. Some clones are missing from TCRdb's copy, which holds only in-frame ones; the method was immunoSEQ multiplex PCR. Seen here are around 300,000 clones, 85% to 90% observed once, and the top ten hold 2.9%. Sequences were obtained from peripheral blood. Receptors were obtained from a woman in her twenties or thirties with COVID-19, enrolled during active disease. CDR3s include the opening cysteine and the closing phenylalanine or tryptophan.

CDR3 protein: CASSQDLGQSNTGELFF
V gene: TRBV4-1

CDR3 protein: CAIRLTGDYGELFF
V gene: TRBV6-5

CDR3 protein: CASSLRVWEGNEKLFF
V gene: TRBV4-1

CDR3 protein: CASSYKGKTTEAFF
V gene: TRBV6-8

CDR3 protein: CASSTSGRVHNEQYF
V gene: TRBV7-8

CDR3 protein: CASSPGLGAINEQFF
V gene: TRBV27

CDR3 protein: CASSWGAGTEAFF
V gene: TRBV27

CDR3 protein: CASSSHGAGSSYEQYF
V gene: TRBV19

CDR3 protein: CASSIRGNQPQHF
V gene: TRBV19

CDR3 protein: CASSVDPYRTINNEQFF
V gene: TRBV9

CDR3 protein: CASSLRQGHNTEAFF
V gene: TRBV28

CDR3 protein: CASSYDRGLGQNSGYTF
V gene: TRBV5-1

CDR3 protein: CASSLGRETQYF
V gene: TRBV7-3

CDR3 protein: CASSYSIAVGELFF
V gene: TRBV6-5

CDR3 protein: CASSQGLAGPSGANVLTF
V gene: TRBV5-1

CDR3 protein: CASEGGEETQYF
V gene: TRBV28

CDR3 protein: CASSLRQGEAFF
V gene: TRBV12-3/TRBV12-4

CDR3 protein: CASSIPGGGQPQHF
V gene: TRBV19

CDR3 protein: CASSIVGEGPWSTEAFF
V gene: TRBV19

CDR3 protein: CASSSRTGNNSPLHF
V gene: TRBV5-1

CDR3 protein: CASSPRLAVYNEQFF
V gene: TRBV9

CDR3 protein: CASSELGSWAEAFF
V gene: TRBV10-2

CDR3 protein: CASQLVLAGNNEQFF
V gene: TRBV5-1

CDR3 protein: CASSQGRNTEAFF
V gene: TRBV3-1/TRBV3-2

CDR3 protein: CASSFAADIYNEQFF
V gene: TRBV7-2

CDR3 protein: CASSYSVRLASGCTDTQYF
V gene: TRBV6-8

CDR3 protein: CASSSPTRNTEAFF
V gene: TRBV28

CDR3 protein: CASSVMGGPSNTEAFF
V gene: TRBV2

CDR3 protein: CASSADRGPGNTIYF
V gene: TRBV5-1

CDR3 protein: CASSVEASGANVLTF
V gene: TRBV9

CDR3 protein: CASSLGQVNTGELFF
V gene: TRBV5-1

CDR3 protein: CSSDRAIRQPQHF
V gene: TRBV27

CDR3 protein: CASSQGTGELFF
V gene: TRBV16

CDR3 protein: CASGLAGVYEQYF
V gene: TRBV10-2

CDR3 protein: CASSLFPGQPSYEQYF
V gene: TRBV5-1

CDR3 protein: CASSPGQGKPNEKLFF
V gene: TRBV7-9